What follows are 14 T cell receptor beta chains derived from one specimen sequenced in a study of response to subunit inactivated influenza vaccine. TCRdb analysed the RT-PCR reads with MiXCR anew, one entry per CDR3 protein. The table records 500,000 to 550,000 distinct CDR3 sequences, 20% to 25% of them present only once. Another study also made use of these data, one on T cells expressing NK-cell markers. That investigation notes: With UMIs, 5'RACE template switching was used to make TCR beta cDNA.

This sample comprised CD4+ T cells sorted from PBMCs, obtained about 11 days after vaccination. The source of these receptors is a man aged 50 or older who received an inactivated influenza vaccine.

For the CDR3, the DNA is TGTGCCAGCAGCTCCAGCCCGGGACTAGCGGGAGTCTCGGTAGATACGCAGTATTTT. Protein product: CASSSSPGLAGVSVDTQYF. This sequence joins TRBV11-1 and TRBJ2-3, with 14 bases fitting TRBD2. Germline V gene data show CDR1 as SGHAT and CDR2 as FQDESV (reference sequence). The V segment lost 4 bases and the J segment 5 bases; nucleotides outside the gene matches: 14. CDR3 size: 19 residues.

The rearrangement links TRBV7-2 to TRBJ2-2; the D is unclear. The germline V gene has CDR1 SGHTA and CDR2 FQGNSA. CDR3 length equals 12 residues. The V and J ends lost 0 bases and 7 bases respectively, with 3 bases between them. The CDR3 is CASSLAVGELFF. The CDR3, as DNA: TGTGCCAGCAGCTTAGCGGTCGGGGAGCTGTTTTTT.

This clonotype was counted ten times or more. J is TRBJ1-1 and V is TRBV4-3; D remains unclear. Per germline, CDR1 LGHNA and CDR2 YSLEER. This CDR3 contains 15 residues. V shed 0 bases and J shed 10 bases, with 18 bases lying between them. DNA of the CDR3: TGCGCCAGCAGCCAAGATGCCGTGACCCTCTCCGGAGCTTTCTTT. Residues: CASSQDAVTLSGAFF.

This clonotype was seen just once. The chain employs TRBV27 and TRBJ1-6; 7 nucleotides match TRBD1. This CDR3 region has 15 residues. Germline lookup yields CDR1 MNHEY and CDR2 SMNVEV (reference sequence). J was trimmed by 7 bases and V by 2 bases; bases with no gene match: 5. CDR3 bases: TGTGCCAGCAGTTTAGAGGGGGCTTACAATTCACCCCTCCACTTT. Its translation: CASSLEGAYNSPLHF.

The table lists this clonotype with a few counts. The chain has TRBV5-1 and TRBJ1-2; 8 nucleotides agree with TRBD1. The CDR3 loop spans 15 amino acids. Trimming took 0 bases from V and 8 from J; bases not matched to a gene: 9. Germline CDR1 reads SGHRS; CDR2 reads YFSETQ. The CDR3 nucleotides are TGCGCCAGCAGCTTGGGGGGACAGGCTACGCCCGGCTACACCTTC. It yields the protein CASSLGGQATPGYTF.

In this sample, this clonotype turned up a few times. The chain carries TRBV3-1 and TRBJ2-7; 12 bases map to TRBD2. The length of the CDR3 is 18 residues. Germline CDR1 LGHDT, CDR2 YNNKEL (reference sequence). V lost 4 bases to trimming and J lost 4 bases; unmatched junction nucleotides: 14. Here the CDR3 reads CASSPGTSGPSISYEQYF. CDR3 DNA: TGTGCCAGCAGCCCTGGGACTAGCGGGCCGTCCATCTCTTACGAGCAGTACTTC.

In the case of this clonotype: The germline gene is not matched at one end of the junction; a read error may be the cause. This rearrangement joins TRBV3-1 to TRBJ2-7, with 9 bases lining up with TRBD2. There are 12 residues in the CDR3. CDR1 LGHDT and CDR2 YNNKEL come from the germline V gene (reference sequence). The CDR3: CSSGTTLGEQYF. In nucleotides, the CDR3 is TGCTCTAGCGGGACGACCCTAGGCGAGCAGTACTTC.

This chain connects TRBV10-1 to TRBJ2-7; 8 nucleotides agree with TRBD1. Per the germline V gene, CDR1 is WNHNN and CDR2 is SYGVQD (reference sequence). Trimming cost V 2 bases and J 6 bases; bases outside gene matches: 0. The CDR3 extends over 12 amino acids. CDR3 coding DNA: TGCGCCAGCAGTGAGGGACAGGGCGAGCAGTACTTC. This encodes CASSEGQGEQYF.

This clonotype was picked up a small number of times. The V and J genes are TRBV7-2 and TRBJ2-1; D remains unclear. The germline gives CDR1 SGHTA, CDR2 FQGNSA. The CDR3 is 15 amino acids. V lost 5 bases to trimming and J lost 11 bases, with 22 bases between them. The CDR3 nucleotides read TGTGCCAGCAGCCCCGAAGTAACTTTAGCTAACCAGCAGTTCTTC. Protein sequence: CASSPEVTLANQQFF. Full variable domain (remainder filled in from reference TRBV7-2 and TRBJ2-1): GAGVSQSPSNKVTEKGKDVELRCDPISGHTALYWYRQSLGQGLEFLIYFQGNSAPDKSGLPSDRFSAERTGGSVSTLTIQRTQQEDSAVYLCASSPEVTLANQQFFGPGTRLTVL.

CDR3 region: CASSERGRGLDTDTQYF. Written as DNA, the CDR3 is TGTGCCAGCAGCGAAAGAGGCAGGGGGCTAGACACAGATACGCAGTATTTT. The chain couples TRBV4-2 to TRBJ2-3; TRBD1 aligns across 8 bases. The germline CDR1 and CDR2 sequences are LGHNA and YNFKEQ. The CDR3 has 17 residues. V lost 5 bases and J lost 2; bases outside the gene matches: 12.

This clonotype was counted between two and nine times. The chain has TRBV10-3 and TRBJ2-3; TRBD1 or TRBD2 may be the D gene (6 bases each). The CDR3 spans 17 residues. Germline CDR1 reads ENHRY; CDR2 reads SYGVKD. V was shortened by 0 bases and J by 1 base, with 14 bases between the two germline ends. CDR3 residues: CAISESIRGPGTDTQYF. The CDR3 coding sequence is TGTGCCATCAGTGAGTCGATTCGGGGGCCAGGCACAGATACGCAGTATTTT.

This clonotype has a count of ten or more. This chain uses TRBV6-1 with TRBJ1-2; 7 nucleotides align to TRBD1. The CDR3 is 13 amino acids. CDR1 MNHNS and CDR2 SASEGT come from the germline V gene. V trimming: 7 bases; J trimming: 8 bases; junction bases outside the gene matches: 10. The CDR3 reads CASTQTGQYGYTF. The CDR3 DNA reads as TGTGCCAGCACCCAGACAGGGCAGTACGGCTACACCTTC.

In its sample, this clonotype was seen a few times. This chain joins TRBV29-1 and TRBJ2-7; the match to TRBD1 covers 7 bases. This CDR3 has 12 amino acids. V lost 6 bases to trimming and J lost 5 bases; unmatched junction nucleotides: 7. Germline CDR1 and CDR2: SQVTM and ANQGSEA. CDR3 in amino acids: CSVQQGSNEQYF. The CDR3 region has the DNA TGCAGCGTACAACAGGGGAGCAACGAGCAGTACTTC.

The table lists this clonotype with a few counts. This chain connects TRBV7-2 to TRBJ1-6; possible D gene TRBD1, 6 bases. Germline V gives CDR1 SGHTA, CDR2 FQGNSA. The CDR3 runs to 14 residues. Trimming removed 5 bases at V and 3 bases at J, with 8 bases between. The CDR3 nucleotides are TGTGCCAGCAGCCGGACAGACTATAATTCACCCCTCCACTTT. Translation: CASSRTDYNSPLHF.